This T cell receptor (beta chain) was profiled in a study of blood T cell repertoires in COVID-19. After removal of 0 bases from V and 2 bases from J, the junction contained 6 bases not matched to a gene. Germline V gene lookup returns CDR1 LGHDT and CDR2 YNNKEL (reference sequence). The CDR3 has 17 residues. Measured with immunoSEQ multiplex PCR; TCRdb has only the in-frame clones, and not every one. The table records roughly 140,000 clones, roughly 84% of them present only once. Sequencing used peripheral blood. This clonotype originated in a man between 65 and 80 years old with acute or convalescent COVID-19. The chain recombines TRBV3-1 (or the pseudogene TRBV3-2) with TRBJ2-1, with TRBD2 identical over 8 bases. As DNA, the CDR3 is TGTGCCAGCAGCCAAGATACTAGCGGAAAGCCCTACAATGAGCAGTTCTTC. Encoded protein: CASSQDTSGKPYNEQFF.